This T cell receptor (beta chain) was recovered during a study of cytomegalovirus exposure and HLA in healthy donors. The wider study: An early release of data contained about 85 million unique TCRs, which came from HLA-typed donors.

In this sample, this clone turned up once. The antigen is undetermined. Broader study findings: In a later analysis, across HLA loci, associated TCR counts were highest for DRB1, lowest for HLA-C. Usually a TCR sequence was rare, but some public TCRs were found in many donors.

PCR amplification relied on 60 Vbeta primers (plus 13 Jbeta primers). Clones were sequenced by immunoSEQ multiplex PCR, and TCRdb holds only the in-frame ones, with some missing. The table records about 180,000 clones, around 83% of them present only once. In germline, CDR1 is LGHNA, CDR2 YNFKEQ. The CDR3 consists of 15 residues. The V and J ends lost 5 bases and 4 bases, in that order; junction bases with no gene match: 5. The sample consisted of PBMCs. J is TRBJ2-3 and V is TRBV4-2; TRBD2 matches at 11 bases. This TCR derives from a girl aged 2-10 years in good health and CMV-seropositive. The CDR3 DNA is TGTGCCAGCAGCGCCTTAGCGGGGGGGGCAGATACGCAGTATTTT. It encodes CASSALAGGADTQYF.